The clone carrying this T cell receptor (beta chain) has a count of ten or more. How the authors handled the data: By means of reference gene primer amplification, nucleated cell counts were estimated. Clones were sequenced by immunoSEQ multiplex PCR, and TCRdb holds only the in-frame ones, with some missing. D and trimming were read from the DNA, whereas the V and J calls and clone size are those reported in that table. Of a few hundred thousand clones listed, around 84% are singletons. These data are taken from a study of blood T cell repertoires in COVID-19. Study summary: PBMCs, B-cell-depleted T cells, or T cells were the source of the cDNA or gDNA that made up the material.

V was clipped by 3 bases and J by 7 bases; unmatched bases: 9. Germline CDR1 is LGHDT and CDR2 is YNNKEL (reference sequence). The CDR3 totals 15 residues. The chain recombines TRBV3-1 (or the pseudogene TRBV3-2) with TRBJ1-5; 7 nucleotides line up with TRBD1. The source material was peripheral blood. The clonotype comes from a man in his 60s with acute or convalescent COVID-19. The CDR3 nucleotides are TGTGCCAGCAGCCAGACAGGGACGCCCAGGCAGCCCCAGCATTTT. Its translation is CASSQTGTPRQPQHF.